The rows below give T cell receptor beta chains drawn from one sample of a study of spatial heterogeneity in lung cancer. TCRdb redid the calling of the 5' RACE reads with MiXCR, one entry per CDR3 protein. The sample shows about 38,000 distinct CDR3 sequences, 5.2% of them seen only once. The sample here was PBMCs, taken at surgery. These receptors originate from a female donor with early-stage non-small cell lung cancer. Both conserved end residues are part of each CDR3. Each record gives: D gene, V gene, clone size, J gene, CDR3 DNA, CDR3 protein. D genes are given only for firm matches. Size tells how often a clone was seen (once, few, many) or the class of an expanded clone, and some rows leave it out.

>TRBD1|TRBV6-5|many|TRBJ1-6
TGTGCCAGTCGACAGGGGTCCTATAATTCACCCCTCCACTTT
CASRQGSYNSPLHF
>NA|TRBV6-5|many|TRBJ1-2
TGTGCCAGCAGTTACGACTCCTATGGCTACACCTTC
CASSYDSYGYTF
>NA|TRBV11-3|once|TRBJ2-7
TGTGCCAGCAGCTTAGACGGGACCGACGAGCAGTACTTC
CASSLDGTDEQYF
>NA|TRBV7-2|NA|TRBJ1-1
TGTGCCAGCAGCCCCCCGTACGGGACTGAAGCTTTCTTT
CASSPPYGTEAFF
>TRBD2|TRBV4-2|NA|TRBJ2-3
TGTGCCAGCAGCCAAGAGGGGCGGGACTATCACACAGATACGCAGTATTTT
CASSQEGRDYHTDTQYF
>NA|TRBV28|many|TRBJ2-5
TGTGCCAGCAGCTCCGCCCGGACACTCAAGTCAGGAGAGACCCAGTACTTC
CASSSARTLKSGETQYF
>NA|TRBV10-2|few|TRBJ1-6
TGCGCCAGCAGTGACGGGGTTTGGTTACCCCTCCACTTT
CASSDGVWLPLHF
>NA|TRBV2|NA|TRBJ1-1
TGTGCCAGCAGTGACAGGGAAGGGGCTGAAGCTTTCTTT
CASSDREGAEAFF
>NA|TRBV11-3|NA|TRBJ1-1
TGTGCCAGCAGTCAAAACCGGGACGGTTCTGAAGCTTTCTTT
CASSQNRDGSEAFF
>NA|TRBV4-2|NA|TRBJ2-1
TGTGCCAGCAGCCACGCTCGCGGTGCCTACAATGAGCAGTTCTTC
CASSHARGAYNEQFF
>NA|TRBV7-7|few|TRBJ2-3
TGTGCCAGCAGCTTAGGGGAAGAGAGCACAGATACGCAGTATTTT
CASSLGEESTDTQYF
>NA|TRBV2|many|TRBJ1-2
TGTGCCAGCGGAGGACAGCCGGGGAACTATGGCTACACCTTC
CASGGQPGNYGYTF
>TRBD2|TRBV20-1|many|TRBJ2-7
TGCAGTGCTAGGCCGACTAGCGGGGGGGCCTCCTACGAGCAGTACTTC
CSARPTSGGASYEQYF
>NA|TRBV5-1|NA|TRBJ1-2
TGCGCCAGCAGCTTGACAGGGTTCACCTATGGCTACACCTTC
CASSLTGFTYGYTF
>TRBD2|TRBV20-1|many|TRBJ2-1
TGCAGTGCGGAGAGGCCTAGCGGGGGGGCCGGCTACAATGAGCAGTTCTTC
CSAERPSGGAGYNEQFF
>TRBD2|TRBV12-3/TRBV12-4|many|TRBJ2-5
TGTGCCAGCAGGCCGGGACTAGCAATCGACCAAGAGACCCAGTACTTC
CASRPGLAIDQETQYF
>NA|TRBV2|many|TRBJ2-7
TGTGCCAGCAGGGAAGAGGGGTCCTACGAGCAGTACTTC
CASREEGSYEQYF
>NA|TRBV6-5|many|TRBJ2-1
TGTGCCAGCAGTTACTTCGGGGGAGGAAATGAGCAGTTCTTC
CASSYFGGGNEQFF
>NA|TRBV7-2|many|TRBJ2-3
TGTGCCTCAGGTCGAGCCCTAGGGCGCGGAGATACGCAGTATTTT
CASGRALGRGDTQYF
>NA|TRBV9|many|TRBJ2-5
TGTGCCAGCAGCGTGGGCTTTGGGTCGAAAGAGACCCAGTACTTC
CASSVGFGSKETQYF
>TRBD1|TRBV2|many|TRBJ2-7
TGTGCCAGCCTTCGACAGGGGGTTACCTACGAGCAGTACTTC
CASLRQGVTYEQYF
>NA|TRBV5-1|many|TRBJ2-7
TGCGCCAGCAGCGTCTCCTACGAGCAGTACTTC
CASSVSYEQYF
>NA|TRBV7-2|many|TRBJ1-2
TGTGCCAGCAGCTTAAATCTCCCGGACTATGGCTACACCTTC
CASSLNLPDYGYTF
>TRBD2|TRBV28|many|TRBJ2-1
TGTGCCAGCAGTTTATGGGCCAGCGGGGGGACTATCTACAATGAGCAGTTCTTC
CASSLWASGGTIYNEQFF
>TRBD2|TRBV7-8|many|TRBJ2-3
TGTGCCAGCAGCCAGGGACTAGCGGGGGCCGATACGCAGTATTTT
CASSQGLAGADTQYF
>TRBD2|TRBV29-1|medium-sized|TRBJ2-7
TGCAGCGTTGTCGGTAGCGGGGGGGCCTTGCCCTACGAGCAGTACTTC
CSVVGSGGALPYEQYF
>TRBD1|TRBV2|few|TRBJ1-2
TGTGCCAGCAGTTACCGGGACAGCGGCTATGGCTACACCTTC
CASSYRDSGYGYTF
>NA|TRBV7-9|many|TRBJ2-3
TGTGCCAGCAGCTCACTTGTTACGCAGTATTTT
CASSSLVTQYF
>NA|TRBV28|many|TRBJ2-7
TGTGCCAGCAGTTTAGGCTCCGGTTCGAGGGAGCAGTACTTC
CASSLGSGSREQYF
>NA|TRBV20-1|many|TRBJ2-7
TGCAGTGCTACGGACGGGAGCTCCTACGAGCAGTACTTC
CSATDGSSYEQYF
>NA|TRBV20-1|many|TRBJ1-4
TGCAGTGCTAGAGATACCGGGGGGGCAACTAATGAAAAACTGTTTTTT
CSARDTGGATNEKLFF
>NA|TRBV19|many|TRBJ1-5
TGTGCCAGTAGTGACCTTCTCTCCGGGAGCCGAGATCAGCCCCAGCATTTT
CASSDLLSGSRDQPQHF
>TRBD2|TRBV2|many|TRBJ2-2
TGTGCCACCTCTATGACTAGCGGGGGGCGCACCGGGGAGCTGTTTTTT
CATSMTSGGRTGELFF
>TRBD1|TRBV6-5|NA|TRBJ1-1
TGTGCCAGCAGTAAACTCAGGGGGACTGAAGCTTTCTTT
CASSKLRGTEAFF
>NA|TRBV20-1|few|TRBJ1-5
TGCAGTGCTAGAGCGACAACGGTTGGCTACCAGCCCCAGCATTTT
CSARATTVGYQPQHF
>NA|TRBV7-9|many|TRBJ1-2
TGTGCCAGCAGTCCCCTACCCGGTGGCTACACCTTC
CASSPLPGGYTF
>TRBD2|TRBV5-4|many|TRBJ2-5
TGTGCCAGCAGCTCCTTCGGACTAGCGGGGGTAGACGAAGAGACCCAGTACTTC
CASSSFGLAGVDEETQYF
>NA|TRBV6-4|many|TRBJ2-7
TGTGCCAGCAGTGTAGGTAGGTCGGGATCCTACGAGCAGTACTTC
CASSVGRSGSYEQYF
>NA|TRBV6-5|NA|TRBJ1-3
TGTGCCAGCAGTCGCAGCCTCTCTGGAAACACCATATATTTT
CASSRSLSGNTIYF
>TRBD2|TRBV5-1|many|TRBJ2-5
TGCGCCAGCAGCTTGGCCATGGCTAGCGGGGAAGAGACCCAGTACTTC
CASSLAMASGEETQYF